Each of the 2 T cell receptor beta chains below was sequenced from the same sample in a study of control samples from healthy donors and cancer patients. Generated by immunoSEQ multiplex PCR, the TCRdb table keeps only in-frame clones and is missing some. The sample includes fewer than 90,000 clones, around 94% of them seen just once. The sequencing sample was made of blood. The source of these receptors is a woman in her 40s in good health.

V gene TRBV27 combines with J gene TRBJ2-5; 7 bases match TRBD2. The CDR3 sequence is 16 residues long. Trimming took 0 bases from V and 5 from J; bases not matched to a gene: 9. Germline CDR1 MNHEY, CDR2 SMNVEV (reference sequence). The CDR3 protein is CASSLSALSGMETQYF. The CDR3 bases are TGTGCCAGCAGTTTATCTGCCCTCAGCGGGATGGAGACCCAGTACTTC.

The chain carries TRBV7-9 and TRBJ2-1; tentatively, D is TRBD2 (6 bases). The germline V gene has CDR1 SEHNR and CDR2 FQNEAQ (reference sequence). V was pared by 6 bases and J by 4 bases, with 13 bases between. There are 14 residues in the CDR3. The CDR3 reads CASSRSGLYNEQFF. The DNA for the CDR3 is TGTGCCAGCAGTAGGAGCGGGCTATACAATGAGCAGTTCTTC. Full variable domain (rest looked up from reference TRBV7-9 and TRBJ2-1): DTGVSQNPRHKITKRGQNVTFRCDPISEHNRLYWYRQTLGQGPEFLTYFQNEAQLEKSRLLSDRFSAERPKGSFSTLEIQRTEQGDSAMYLCASSRSGLYNEQFFGPGTRLTVL.